One T cell receptor (beta chain) is described in this entry. What it binds is unknown. Germline V gives CDR1 LNHDA, CDR2 SQIVND (reference sequence). Germline trimming cut 5 bases from V and 2 bases from J; bases unmatched to any gene: 4. The CDR3 spans 15 residues. The data are from a study of T cell responses to AZD1222 COVID-19 vaccine. Assay used: immunoSEQ multiplex PCR; TCRdb lists only in-frame clones, some missing. The data show around 120,000 clones, with about 90% seen just once and 6.5% to 9% held by the top ten. Overall study findings and caveats: Breadth and depth of Spike-specific TCRs rose after two AZD1222 doses. Just a handful of AZD1222 recipients tested seropositive at baseline. Spike as a whole was targeted by vaccine-associated CD4 TCRs, dominant at 160-218 and 743-854. Donors were largely white British and mainly female; clonal diversity was possibly underestimated.

The specimen was peripheral blood, collected on day 0 of AZD1222 vaccination. V is TRBV19 and J is TRBJ2-5, with 11 bases fitting TRBD2. The sequence was obtained from an adult in good health. For the CDR3, the DNA is TGTGCCAGTAGTGACTCTAGCGGGGGGCAAGAGACCCAGTACTTC. It encodes CASSDSSGGQETQYF.